This T cell receptor (beta chain) is from a study of cytomegalovirus exposure and HLA in healthy donors. Germline assignment: CDR1 SEHNR and CDR2 FQNEAQ (reference sequence). This CDR3 is 13 amino acids long. PCR employed 60 Vbeta and 13 Jbeta primers. Under the authors' procedure: There were tens of millions of unique TCR beta chains by a later count, and about 11 million of them were shared. Sequencing was performed with immunoSEQ multiplex PCR; in TCRdb, only in-frame clones are kept and a portion is missing. That table furnishes V, J and clone size, whereas the DNA furnished D and trimming. This table holds approximately 100,000 clones, around 60% found once. Points from the study as a whole: The authors considered a cluster of highly shared sequence variants likely to be a sequencing artifact. Three of the chains that were CMV-associated were confirmed in vitro to be specific for CMV antigens.

As regards this clone: The antigen is not known. One junction end disagrees with the germline gene, perhaps due to a read error.

The receptor was isolated from a man aged 30-40 years in good health and CMV-seropositive. The rearrangement links TRBV7-9 to TRBJ2-2; D gene uncertain. The sample was PBMCs. This chain's CDR3 is CSSSIGNTGELFF. As DNA, the CDR3 is TGTTCCAGCAGTATCGGGAACACCGGGGAGCTGTTTTTT.